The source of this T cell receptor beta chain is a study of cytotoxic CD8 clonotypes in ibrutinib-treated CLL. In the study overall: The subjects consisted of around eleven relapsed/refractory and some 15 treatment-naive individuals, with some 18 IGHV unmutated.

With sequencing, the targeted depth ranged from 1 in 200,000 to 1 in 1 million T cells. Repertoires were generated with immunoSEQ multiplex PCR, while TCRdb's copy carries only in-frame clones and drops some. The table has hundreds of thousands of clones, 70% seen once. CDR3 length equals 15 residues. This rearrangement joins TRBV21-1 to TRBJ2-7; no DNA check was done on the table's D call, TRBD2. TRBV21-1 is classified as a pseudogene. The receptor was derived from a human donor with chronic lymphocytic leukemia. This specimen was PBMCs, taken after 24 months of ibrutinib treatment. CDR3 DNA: TGTGCCAGCAGCCAAACCCTAGCGGGAGTGGACGAGCAGTACTTC. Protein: CASSQTLAGVDEQYF.